This TCR beta chain was recovered during a study of blood T cells in healthy people across ages. Study-wide findings and caveats: Both higher diversity and more naive CD4+ cells marked long-lived donors when set against aged donors.

Every donor provided roughly 9.1 milliliters of peripheral blood. This clonotype was counted ten times or more. Its antigen is currently unknown. The germline V gene encodes CDR1 MNHEY and CDR2 SVGAGI. Trimming left V 6 bases short and J 6 bases short, with 25 bases between. CDR3 size: 17 residues. Combining a sample-barcoded 5' primer with a J-beta primer mix, a second PCR ran for roughly 7 to 11 cycles. A single record per CDR3 protein comes from TCRdb applying MiXCR to the 5' RACE reads. The repertoire holds about 670,000 distinct CDR3 sequences, with approximately 40% as singletons. V is TRBV6-5 and J is TRBJ2-3, with D perhaps given as TRBD1 or TRBD2 (5 bases each). Sequencing was carried out using blood. The receptor was isolated from a man aged 80 or over in good health. CDR3 nucleotides: TGTGCCAGCAGCGGACTTTGGGGGACCCATCATCAGGATACGCAGTATTTT. Its protein is CASSGLWGTHHQDTQYF.